This T cell receptor beta chain was identified during a study of T cell responses to AZD1222 COVID-19 vaccine. This table comes from immunoSEQ multiplex PCR, and its TCRdb copy is limited to in-frame clones, with some not included. The data hold around 97,000 clones, with 90% observed a single time. This clone was counted a single time. J gave up 12 bases and V 0 bases, and 34 bases lay outside the gene matches. The CDR3 loop spans 24 amino acids. Germline CDR1 reads SGHRS; CDR2 reads YFSETQ. The sample was peripheral blood, taken on day 0 of AZD1222 vaccination. This clonotype was obtained from an adult in good health. This chain connects TRBV5-1 to TRBJ1-6, with 9 bases aligning to TRBD1. As DNA, the CDR3 is TGCGCCAGCAGCTTGGCCCCGGGACAGGGCCGATGGACCGGTCAAAATTTTATAAAGCAACCCCTCCACTTT. It encodes CASSLAPGQGRWTGQNFIKQPLHF.